The clone carrying this TCR beta chain was detected many times. The data derive from a study of breast tumors, draining lymph nodes, adjacent tissues. TCRdb re-called the multiplex PCR reads through MiXCR, storing one row per CDR3 protein. The sample records 180,000 or so distinct CDR3 sequences, approximately 33% being singletons. Breast cancer patients provided tissue from their axillary draining lymph nodes. The sample consisted of axillary lymph node tissue. The TCR comes from a female donor with breast cancer. Some clones in this sample may be carry-over from other donors' samples.

DNA for the CDR3: TGTGCCAGCAGTTATGCTCTGGGGCTCAATCAGCCCCAGCATTTT. This sequence encodes CASSYALGLNQPQHF. The rearrangement uses TRBV5-5 and TRBJ1-5, with D maybe TRBD1 (5 bases). This CDR3 comprises 15 residues. Trimming took 5 bases from V and 3 from J, leaving 15 bases between them. Germline values: CDR1 SGHKS, CDR2 YYEKEE (reference sequence).